This entry concerns a single TCR beta chain. Its antigen is unknown. With 1 base removed from V and 5 bases from J, the gap between germline ends came to 13 bases. The V gene's germline CDR1 is SGHDT and CDR2 YYEEEE. The CDR3 runs 14 residues. Some clones are missing from TCRdb's copy, which holds only in-frame ones; the method was immunoSEQ multiplex PCR. This sample has about 89,000 clones, with roughly 91% found just once. These data originate in a study of graft-versus-host responses after intestinal transplantation. The genes are TRBV5-6 and TRBJ2-7; the D gene is possibly TRBD1 (6 bases). The starting material was unstimulated CD8+ T cells sorted from spleen or lymph node cells, obtained before intestinal transplant. This TCR was recovered from a human donor who received an intestinal transplant. In DNA, the CDR3 is TGTGCCAGCAGCTTGACAGGGAACGTCCACGAGCAGTACTTC. The encoded protein is CASSLTGNVHEQYF.